Shown below are 9 T cell receptor beta chains from a single sample sequenced in a study of blood T cell repertoires in COVID-19. Data came from immunoSEQ multiplex PCR; TCRdb stores just in-frame clones and leaves some out. The sample gives 250,000 to 350,000 clones, about nine tenths of which show up once; less than 3% is in the top ten. Sequencing was performed on peripheral blood. Receptor source: a woman between 25 and 40 years old with active or convalescent COVID-19.

The V and J genes are TRBV6-5 and TRBJ1-3; perhaps TRBD1 as D (6 bases). Germline V gene data show CDR1 as MNHEY and CDR2 as SVGAGI. The V end was cut by 8 bases, the J end by 4 bases, with 15 bases between. This CDR3 is 14 amino acids long. This CDR3 is CASARLGAGNTIYF. The CDR3 DNA reads as TGTGCCAGCGCTCGGTTGGGGGCAGGAAACACCATATATTTT.

The chain couples TRBV29-1 to TRBJ2-6; TRBD1 agrees at 7 bases. V lost 7 bases, J lost 1 base, and 4 bases stayed unmatched. The CDR3 loop spans 14 amino acids. Germline CDR1 reads SQVTM; CDR2 reads ANQGSEA. The CDR3 bases are TGCAGCGCGGGACAGAGTTCTGGGGCCAACGTCCTGACTTTC. Amino acids: CSAGQSSGANVLTF.

The chain employs TRBV3-1 (or the pseudogene TRBV3-2) and TRBJ2-2, with 8 bases identical to TRBD1. With 3 bases clipped from V and 6 bases from J, the junction kept 12 bases outside the gene matches. The CDR3 contains 17 residues. Germline V gene lookup returns CDR1 LGHDT and CDR2 YNNKEL (reference sequence). This CDR3 is CASSHSSGQGRPGELFF. As DNA, the CDR3 is TGTGCCAGCAGCCACTCCTCCGGACAGGGAAGGCCCGGGGAGCTGTTTTTT.

The rearrangement joins TRBV2 to TRBJ2-3; D perhaps matches TRBD1 (5 bases). V was shortened by 1 base and J by 5 bases, with 7 bases between the two germline ends. Germline-derived CDR1 and CDR2 are SNHLY and FYNNEI. This CDR3 has 13 residues. CDR3 bases: TGTGCCAGCAGTGAAGTTCAGGGAGATACGCAGTATTTT. This encodes CASSEVQGDTQYF.

The chain recombines TRBV5-6 with TRBJ2-5, with a tentative D call TRBD2 (6 bases). Per the germline V gene, CDR1 is SGHDT and CDR2 is YYEEEE. This CDR3 is built from 17 residues. V was clipped by 0 bases and J by 4 bases, with 19 bases between them. The CDR3 sequence: CASSLAVEGLRGETQYF. DNA of the CDR3: TGTGCCAGCAGCTTGGCCGTGGAGGGTTTAAGGGGAGAGACCCAGTACTTC.

V usage is TRBV28 and J usage is TRBJ2-3, with 8 nucleotides matching TRBD2. V shed 2 bases and J 2 bases; nucleotides not matched to a gene: 6. Germline V gene data show CDR1 as MDHEN and CDR2 as SYDVKM. The CDR3 is 16 amino acids. CDR3 DNA sequence: TGTGCCAGCAGTTTACCAGCGGGGGCCCTCACAGATACGCAGTATTTT. This encodes CASSLPAGALTDTQYF.

This clone was seen more than once but under ten times. The genes are TRBV2 and TRBJ1-3; D is ambiguous. Trimming removed 6 bases at V and 0 bases at J, with 6 bases between. From germline, CDR1 is SNHLY and CDR2 FYNNEI. CDR3 length: 13 amino acids. CDR3 protein: CASSRNSGNTIYF. In DNA, the CDR3 is TGTGCCAGCAGCAGAAACTCTGGAAACACCATATATTTT.

V is TRBV24-1 and J is TRBJ2-1; 12 nucleotides agree with TRBD2. Trimming at V came to 4 bases and at J to 3 bases, leaving 3 bases not matched to a gene. The CDR3 is made up of 16 amino acids. From germline, CDR1 is KGHDR and CDR2 SFDVKD. CDR3 loop: CATSESSGGVYNEQFF. Here the CDR3 DNA reads TGTGCCACCAGTGAGTCTAGCGGGGGGGTCTACAATGAGCAGTTCTTC.

The chain is built from TRBV28 and TRBJ1-5; 12 bases match TRBD1. This CDR3 has 19 amino acids. Per germline, CDR1 MDHEN and CDR2 SYDVKM. The V segment lost 2 bases and the J segment 1 base; nucleotides outside the gene matches: 9. The CDR3 protein is CASSLLRDRGLVSNQPQHF. Here the CDR3 DNA reads TGTGCCAGCAGTTTACTCCGGGACAGGGGGCTAGTGAGCAATCAGCCCCAGCATTTT.